Listed below are T cell receptor beta chains from one sample, sequenced in a study of control samples from healthy donors and cancer patients. Profiled with immunoSEQ multiplex PCR; TCRdb holds only in-frame clones, not every one. The sample contains 150,000 or so clones, approximately 94% of which appear only once. Sequenced input: blood. These receptors all come from a man aged 35 to 55 in good health. Each CDR3 is given with its conserved first and last residue. The D gene is left open where the match is weak. Not all rows give a size; the values are once, few, many and, for expanded clones, a class.

V gene: TRBV6-6
clone size: -
D gene: -
J gene: TRBJ1-5
CDR3 protein: CASRASSRKQPQHF
CDR3 DNA: TGTGCCAGCAGGGCAAGCAGTCGGAAGCAGCCCCAGCATTTT

V gene: TRBV3-1/TRBV3-2
clone size: -
D gene: -
J gene: TRBJ2-7
CDR3 protein: CASSQEGGRNYEQYF
CDR3 DNA: TGTGCCAGCAGCCAAGAAGGAGGAAGAAACTACGAGCAGTACTTC

V gene: TRBV4-1
clone size: -
D gene: -
J gene: TRBJ1-5
CDR3 protein: CASSQDMGAGRPQHF
CDR3 DNA: TGCGCCAGCAGCCAAGATATGGGAGCCGGGCGGCCCCAGCATTTT

V gene: TRBV12-5
clone size: -
D gene: -
J gene: TRBJ1-1
CDR3 protein: CASGRDPMDGNTEAFF
CDR3 DNA: TGTGCTAGTGGCCGGGACCCCATGGATGGGAACACTGAAGCTTTCTTT

V gene: TRBV3-1/TRBV3-2
clone size: -
D gene: TRBD2
J gene: TRBJ2-3
CDR3 protein: CASSPYGGVGDTQYF
CDR3 DNA: TGTGCCAGCAGCCCCTATGGGGGGGTTGGAGATACGCAGTATTTT

V gene: TRBV5-4
clone size: -
D gene: -
J gene: TRBJ1-1
CDR3 protein: CASSLSRGKDTEAFF
CDR3 DNA: TGTGCCAGCAGCTTATCCAGGGGTAAGGACACTGAAGCTTTCTTT

V gene: TRBV11-2
clone size: -
D gene: -
J gene: TRBJ1-6
CDR3 protein: CASSRLGLRERNSPLHF
CDR3 DNA: TGTGCCAGCAGCCGATTGGGTCTCCGGGAGCGAAATTCACCCCTCCACTTT

V gene: TRBV28
clone size: -
D gene: -
J gene: TRBJ2-1
CDR3 protein: CASSLSKSSYNEQFF
CDR3 DNA: TGTGCCAGCAGTTTAAGCAAGAGCTCCTACAATGAGCAGTTCTTC

V gene: TRBV4-2
clone size: -
D gene: -
J gene: TRBJ1-2
CDR3 protein: CASTLSQGQGNYGYTF
CDR3 DNA: TGTGCCAGCACCCTAAGCCAAGGGCAGGGAAACTATGGCTACACCTTC

V gene: TRBV18
clone size: many
D gene: -
J gene: TRBJ1-2
CDR3 protein: CASSPTTGYGYTF
CDR3 DNA: TGTGCCAGCTCACCTACAACAGGTTATGGCTACACCTTC

V gene: TRBV5-1
clone size: -
D gene: -
J gene: TRBJ2-7
CDR3 protein: CASSAALGTSNEQYF
CDR3 DNA: TGCGCCAGCAGCGCCGCCCTGGGGACATCCAACGAGCAGTACTTC

V gene: TRBV7-2
clone size: -
D gene: -
J gene: TRBJ2-1
CDR3 protein: CASSLGHGAEQFF
CDR3 DNA: TGTGCCAGCAGCCTCGGACACGGCGCTGAGCAGTTCTTC

V gene: TRBV28
clone size: -
D gene: TRBD1
J gene: TRBJ2-7
CDR3 protein: CASNRDRTPSYEQYF
CDR3 DNA: TGTGCCAGCAATCGGGACAGGACCCCTTCCTACGAGCAGTACTTC

V gene: TRBV9
clone size: -
D gene: -
J gene: TRBJ1-2
CDR3 protein: CASSVAPKSDYGYTF
CDR3 DNA: TGTGCCAGCAGCGTAGCCCCCAAATCCGACTATGGCTACACCTTC

V gene: TRBV7-9
clone size: -
D gene: -
J gene: TRBJ1-1
CDR3 protein: CASSLKSSGNTEAFF
CDR3 DNA: TGTGCCAGCAGCTTAAAATCCTCGGGGAACACTGAAGCTTTCTTT

V gene: TRBV29-1
clone size: -
D gene: -
J gene: TRBJ2-2
CDR3 protein: CSIQGTGELFF
CDR3 DNA: TGCAGCATTCAGGGAACCGGGGAGCTGTTTTTT

V gene: TRBV19
clone size: -
D gene: TRBD1
J gene: TRBJ2-1
CDR3 protein: CASSDFQGAVSYNEQFF
CDR3 DNA: TGTGCCAGTAGCGATTTCCAGGGGGCGGTAAGCTACAATGAGCAGTTCTTC

V gene: TRBV6-6
clone size: -
D gene: -
J gene: TRBJ1-4
CDR3 protein: CASSADSLNEKLFF
CDR3 DNA: TGTGCCAGCAGTGCGGACAGCCTTAATGAAAAACTGTTTTTT

V gene: TRBV12-5
clone size: -
D gene: -
J gene: TRBJ2-5
CDR3 protein: CASGPGLQRETQYF
CDR3 DNA: TGTGCTAGTGGACCGGGACTCCAAAGGGAGACCCAGTACTTC

V gene: TRBV6-5
clone size: -
D gene: -
J gene: TRBJ1-5
CDR3 protein: CASSYGSNQPQHF
CDR3 DNA: TGTGCCAGCAGTTACGGTAGCAATCAGCCCCAGCATTTT

V gene: TRBV11-2
clone size: once
D gene: -
J gene: TRBJ2-7
CDR3 protein: CASSLERVSSYEQYF
CDR3 DNA: TGTGCCAGCAGCTTAGAGAGGGTATCATCCTACGAGCAGTACTTC

V gene: TRBV5-5
clone size: -
D gene: -
J gene: TRBJ2-2
CDR3 protein: CASSFRSSSTGGSGELFF
CDR3 DNA: TGTGCCAGCAGCTTTAGGTCATCTAGCACGGGGGGCTCCGGGGAGCTGTTTTTT